Following are 3 T cell receptor beta chains from one sample sequenced in a study of T cell changes during pregnancy in multiple sclerosis. TCRdb's copy holds only in-frame clones and misses some; the assay was immunoSEQ multiplex PCR. Among 35,000 to 45,000 clones listed, about 89% were seen once. Specimen: CD4+ T cells from peripheral blood mononuclear cells, collected in the first trimester of pregnancy. The source is a female donor with multiple sclerosis, enrolled in a pregnancy study.

This chain connects TRBV7-7 to TRBJ2-5, with TRBD1 matching over 9 bases. CDR1 and CDR2 from the germline V gene are SSHAT and FNYEAQ (reference sequence). Trimming at V came to 4 bases and at J to 4 bases, leaving 4 bases not matched to a gene. The CDR3 is 14 residues long. CDR3 sequence (DNA): TGTGCCAGCAGCTCTGACAGGGGGATAGAGACCCAGTACTTC. Translated: CASSSDRGIETQYF.

The chain employs TRBV5-1 and TRBJ2-5, with 10 bases that match TRBD2. CDR3 size: 20 residues. Germline V gives CDR1 SGHRS, CDR2 YFSETQ. V lost 0 bases to trimming and J lost 2 bases; unmatched junction nucleotides: 16. The CDR3 protein is CASSLATPGLAIRGQETQYF. DNA of the CDR3: TGCGCCAGCAGCTTGGCCACCCCGGGACTAGCGATAAGGGGGCAAGAGACCCAGTACTTC.

The chain carries TRBV11-2 and TRBJ1-1; unclear D gene. The CDR3 contains 14 residues. Germline V gives CDR1 SGHAT, CDR2 FQNNGV. Trimming cost V 4 bases and J 5 bases, with 14 bases left between them. CDR3 sequence: CASSYHHLSTEAFF. The CDR3 DNA reads TGTGCCAGCAGCTACCATCATTTGAGTACTGAAGCTTTCTTT.